This T cell receptor (beta chain) derives from a study of a mutant IDH1 vaccine in newly diagnosed glioma. Method: immunoSEQ multiplex PCR; TCRdb's copy keeps in-frame clones and lacks some. The profile shows 59,000 or so clones, 91% of them singletons. The germline V gene has CDR1 MNHEY and CDR2 SMNVEV (reference sequence). The CDR3 runs to 15 residues. The V end was cut by 1 base, the J end by 7 bases, with 16 bases between. Time point reported: baseline, week 1 (first vaccination visit). The treatment denotes: pre-vaccination baseline after standard-of-care therapy. The J gene is TRBJ1-1, the V gene TRBV27, with a weak D call TRBD1 (5 bases). Source: PBMCs, taken from a glioma patient treated with radiotherapy, temozolomide or both. The receptor was derived from a man aged 50 to 59 with glioma. CDR3 DNA: TGTGCCAGCAGTTTATGGGCAGGGCTGGGAGGTGAAGCTTTCTTT. Its protein product is CASSLWAGLGGEAFF.